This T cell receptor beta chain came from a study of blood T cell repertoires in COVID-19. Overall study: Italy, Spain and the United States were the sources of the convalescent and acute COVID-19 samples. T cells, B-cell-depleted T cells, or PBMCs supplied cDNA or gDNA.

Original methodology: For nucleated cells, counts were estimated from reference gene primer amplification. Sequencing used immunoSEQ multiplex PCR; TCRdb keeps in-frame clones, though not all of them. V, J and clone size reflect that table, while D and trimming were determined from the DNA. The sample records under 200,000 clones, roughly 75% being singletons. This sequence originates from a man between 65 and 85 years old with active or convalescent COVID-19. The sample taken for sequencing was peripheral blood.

CDR3 in amino acids: CASSYSGNTEAFF. The DNA for the CDR3 is TGTGCCAGCAGCTATTCAGGGAACACTGAAGCTTTCTTT. V is TRBV7-9 and J is TRBJ1-1; D is undetermined. The CDR3 is made up of 13 amino acids. The germline CDR1 and CDR2 sequences are SEHNR and FQNEAQ (reference sequence). V was trimmed by 4 bases and J by 1 base, leaving 7 bases between them.